These 12 T cell receptor beta chains were all obtained from the same sample, sequenced in a study of blood T cell repertoires in COVID-19. Clones were sequenced by immunoSEQ multiplex PCR, and TCRdb holds only the in-frame ones, with some missing. The data show 200,000 to 250,000 clones, roughly 84% seen once. The specimen sequenced was peripheral blood. The source is a woman aged 25 to 45 who had recovered from COVID-19.

The genes are TRBV6-4 and TRBJ1-1; D is unclear. With 6 bases removed from V and 2 bases from J, the gap between germline ends came to 13 bases. This CDR3 contains 14 residues. Looked up from germline, CDR1 is MRHNA and CDR2 is SNTAGT. CDR3 amino acids: CASRPHGLNTEAFF. The DNA for the CDR3 is TGTGCCAGCAGACCACACGGACTTAACACTGAAGCTTTCTTT.

In its sample, this clone was seen a few times. This chain links TRBV18 with TRBJ2-4, with a tentative D call TRBD2 (6 bases). Germline V CDR1 and CDR2: KGHSH, LQKENI. The V and J ends lost 3 bases and 0 bases respectively, with 6 bases between them. The CDR3 has 14 residues. CDR3 in DNA: TGTGCCAGCTCACCGGGACTAGCCAAAAACATTCAGTACTTC. It codes for CASSPGLAKNIQYF.

The V gene is TRBV5-1, the J gene TRBJ1-2, with a weak D call TRBD1 (5 bases). Trimming left V 0 bases short and J 8 bases short, with 8 bases between. Germline V gene data show CDR1 as SGHRS and CDR2 as YFSETQ. The CDR3 spans 12 residues. The CDR3 is CASSLGGDGYTF. CDR3 coding DNA: TGCGCCAGCAGCTTGGGCGGGGACGGCTACACCTTC.

The rearrangement uses TRBV9 and TRBJ2-6; 7 bases are a match to TRBD1. Trimming removed 3 bases from V and 0 bases from J; junction bases left unmatched: 6. Germline-derived CDR1 and CDR2 are SGDLS and YYNGEE. The CDR3 contains 17 residues. This chain's CDR3 is CASSDNRGSSGANVLTF. In nucleotides, the CDR3 is TGTGCCAGCAGCGATAACAGGGGAAGCTCTGGGGCCAACGTCCTGACTTTC.

The chain employs TRBV10-3 and TRBJ1-2; D ambiguous. V was trimmed by 0 bases and J by 6 bases, leaving 5 bases between them. The CDR3 spans 12 residues. The germline V gene encodes CDR1 ENHRY and CDR2 SYGVKD. The CDR3 loop is CAISESQDGYTF. CDR3 DNA sequence: TGTGCCATCAGTGAGTCCCAGGATGGCTACACCTTC.

The rearrangement links TRBV11-3 to TRBJ2-3; 8 bases are shared with TRBD1. V shed 4 bases and J 5 bases; nucleotides not matched to a gene: 14. Germline V gives CDR1 SGHNT, CDR2 YENEEA. The CDR3 is 17 residues long. Here the CDR3 DNA reads TGTGCCAGCAGCTCCGCCCGGACAGGGCGAGAGGGAGATACGCAGTATTTT. Protein product: CASSSARTGREGDTQYF.

For the CDR3, the DNA is TGTGCCAGCAGTTACGATCGGAATCAGCCCCAGCATTTT. Protein product: CASSYDRNQPQHF. V and J are TRBV6-5 and TRBJ1-5, with unresolved D. Trimming cost V 2 bases and J 4 bases, with 6 bases left between them. The germline CDR1 and CDR2 sequences are MNHEY and SVGAGI. The CDR3 loop spans 13 amino acids.

The chain links TRBV2 to TRBJ1-1; TRBD1 matches at 7 bases. CDR1 is SNHLY and CDR2 is FYNNEI in the germline V gene. The V and J ends lost 2 bases and 4 bases, in that order; junction bases with no gene match: 1. The CDR3 has 13 amino acids. CDR3 in amino acids: CASSETGATEAFF. The CDR3 DNA is TGTGCCAGCAGTGAAACAGGGGCCACTGAAGCTTTCTTT. The variable domain in full, with the rest retrieved from reference TRBV2 and TRBJ1-1, is EPEVTQTPSHQVTQMGQEVILRCVPISNHLYFYWYRQILGQKVEFLVSFYNNEISEKSEIFDDQFSVERPDGSNFTLKIRSTKLEDSAMYFCASSETGATEAFFGQGTRLTVV.

This chain links TRBV21-1 with TRBJ1-5; TRBD1 was called by the table and not checked on the DNA. TRBV21-1 is assigned pseudogene status. This CDR3 comprises 15 residues. CDR3 bases: TGTGCCAGCAGCTCTCGGGCAGGGGGCAATCAGCCCCAGCATTTT. Its translation is CASSSRAGGNQPQHF.

The chain links TRBV4-1 to TRBJ2-1, with 7 bases fitting TRBD1. The length of the CDR3 is 14 residues. V was clipped by 3 bases and J by 5 bases; unmatched bases: 4. The germline CDR1 and CDR2 sequences are MGHRA and YSYEKL. The CDR3, as DNA: TGCGCCAGCAGCCAGACAGGGTCCCACAATGAGCAGTTCTTC. This gives the protein CASSQTGSHNEQFF.

The chain is built from TRBV5-4 and TRBJ2-2; tentative D call: TRBD2 (5 bases). Germline V CDR1 and CDR2: SGHNT, YYREEE (reference sequence). The V and J ends lost 5 bases and 2 bases respectively, with 19 bases between them. The CDR3 is made up of 17 amino acids. CDR3 bases: TGTGCCAGCAGGAGTCATGTGACGGGGTTTAACACCGGGGAGCTGTTTTTT. Translating it yields CASRSHVTGFNTGELFF.

The table lists this clone with a few counts. The rearrangement links TRBV7-2 to TRBJ2-3, with 10 bases identical to TRBD2. V shed 4 bases and J 4 bases; nucleotides not matched to a gene: 5. Germline V gives CDR1 SGHTA, CDR2 FQGNSA. This CDR3 is 15 amino acids long. The CDR3 nucleotides read TGTGCCAGCAGCTCTAGCGGGAGTTCTGCAGATACGCAGTATTTT. This sequence encodes CASSSSGSSADTQYF.